This T cell receptor (beta chain) emerged from a study of radiotherapy plus CTLA-4 blockade in lung cancer. The V and J ends lost 4 bases and 6 bases, in that order; junction bases with no gene match: 4. The CDR3 sequence is 15 residues long. Per germline, CDR1 SGHTA and CDR2 FQGTGA. Measured with immunoSEQ multiplex PCR; TCRdb has only the in-frame clones, and not every one. The sample consists of roughly 92,000 clones, about 90% of them appearing once. The material sequenced was peripheral blood, taken from a patient treated with radiotherapy plus ipilimumab. This sequence joins TRBV7-3 and TRBJ2-1, with 12 bases fitting TRBD2. The origin of this receptor is a human donor with non-small cell lung cancer who had a partial response to radiotherapy plus ipilimumab. This CDR3 reads CASSSASGRANEQFF. The CDR3 DNA is TGTGCCAGCAGCTCTGCTAGCGGGAGGGCCAATGAGCAGTTCTTC.